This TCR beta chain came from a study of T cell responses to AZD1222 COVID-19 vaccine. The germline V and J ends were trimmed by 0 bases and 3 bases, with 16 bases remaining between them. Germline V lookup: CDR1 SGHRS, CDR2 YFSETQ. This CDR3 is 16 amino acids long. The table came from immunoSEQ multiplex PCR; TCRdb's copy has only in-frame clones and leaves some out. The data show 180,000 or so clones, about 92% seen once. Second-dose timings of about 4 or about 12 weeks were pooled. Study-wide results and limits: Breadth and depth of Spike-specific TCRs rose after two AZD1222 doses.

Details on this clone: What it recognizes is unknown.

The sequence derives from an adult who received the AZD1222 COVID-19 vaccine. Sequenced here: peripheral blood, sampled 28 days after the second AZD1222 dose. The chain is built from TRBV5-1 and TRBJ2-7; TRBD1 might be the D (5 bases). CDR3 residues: CASSLGGLGRDYEQYF. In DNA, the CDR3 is TGCGCCAGCAGCTTGGGAGGTCTCGGCAGGGACTACGAGCAGTACTTC.